The rows below give T cell receptor beta chains drawn from one sample of a study of T cell responses to AZD1222 COVID-19 vaccine. Clones were read by immunoSEQ multiplex PCR, and TCRdb kept only the in-frame ones, dropping some. The profile shows about 75,000 clones, approximately 89% of them singletons. Sequenced material: peripheral blood, taken 28 days after the second dose of the MenACWY control vaccine. All receptors derive from an adult who received the MenACWY meningococcal vaccine as a control. The CDR3 runs from the conserved cysteine through the conserved F or W. A D gene is named only where the DNA matches it firmly. The size field is filled for only some rows; it gives once, few, many or a size class.

d_call	clone_size	v_call	j_call	cdr3_aa	cdr3_nt
-	-	TRBV5-1	TRBJ1-1	CASSLERQGLTEAFF	TGCGCCAGCAGCTTGGAGAGGCAGGGACTTACTGAAGCTTTCTTT
-	-	TRBV5-1	TRBJ2-5	CASSLDGTPQETQYF	TGCGCCAGCAGCTTGGATGGGACCCCCCAAGAGACCCAGTACTTC
-	-	TRBV12-3/TRBV12-4	TRBJ2-7	CASSKFGGNEQYF	TGTGCCAGCAGCAAATTCGGGGGAAACGAGCAGTACTTC
-	-	TRBV5-1	TRBJ1-1	CASSSDGMNTEAFF	TGCGCCAGCAGCTCTGACGGGATGAACACTGAAGCTTTCTTT
-	-	TRBV5-4	TRBJ2-3	CASSLDSRLDTQYF	TGTGCCAGCAGCTTGGACAGCCGTTTAGATACGCAGTATTTT
TRBD1	-	TRBV6-6	TRBJ1-4	CASSPRGRDNEKLFF	TGTGCCAGCAGCCCCAGGGGGCGGGATAATGAAAAACTGTTTTTT
TRBD1	-	TRBV29-1	TRBJ1-5	CSVGLGQGFGQPQHF	TGCAGCGTGGGGCTGGGACAGGGTTTCGGTCAGCCCCAGCATTTT
-	once	TRBV19	TRBJ1-5	CASSAGRDQPQHF	TGTGCCAGTAGTGCCGGCAGGGATCAGCCCCAGCATTTT
-	few	TRBV7-2	TRBJ2-3	CASSLGLATDTQYF	TGTGCCAGCAGCTTAGGGCTAGCTACAGATACGCAGTATTTT
-	few	TRBV6-2/TRBV6-3	TRBJ2-5	CASSQVQQETQYF	TGTGCCAGCAGTCAGGTGCAACAAGAGACCCAGTACTTC
TRBD2	-	TRBV9	TRBJ2-5	CASSTRGGEETQYF	TGTGCCAGCAGCACCCGGGGGGGCGAAGAGACCCAGTACTTC
-	few	TRBV5-1	TRBJ2-3	CASSSGNGGPADTQYF	TGCGCCAGCAGCTCTGGTAACGGGGGGCCAGCAGATACGCAGTATTTT
-	once	TRBV28	TRBJ1-5	CASSLLRGEERVSNQPQHF	TGTGCCAGCAGTTTATTGAGGGGCGAGGAAAGGGTAAGCAATCAGCCCCAGCATTTT
-	-	TRBV5-1	TRBJ1-4	CASSLGGGVDEKLFF	TGCGCCAGCAGCTTGGGTGGAGGGGTGGATGAAAAACTGTTTTTT
-	-	TRBV19	TRBJ1-2	CASSISDLLGYGYTF	TGTGCCAGTAGTATATCGGATCTCCTGGGCTATGGCTACACCTTC
TRBD2	once	TRBV11-1	TRBJ2-5	CASSMTSGSSQETQYF	TGTGCCAGCAGCATGACTAGCGGGTCGTCACAAGAGACCCAGTACTTC